Listed here are 8 T cell receptor beta chains from one sample, sequenced in a study of cytomegalovirus exposure and HLA in healthy donors. The PCR was carried out with 60 Vbeta primers and 13 Jbeta primers. The assay was immunoSEQ multiplex PCR, and TCRdb's table has in-frame clones only and misses some. The sample records approximately 79,000 clones, under 80% being singletons. Sequenced: PBMCs. These receptors all come from a boy under 18 in good health and CMV-seronegative.

V is TRBV27 and J is TRBJ2-5, with TRBD2 matching over 8 bases. From germline, CDR1 is MNHEY and CDR2 SMNVEV (reference sequence). The CDR3 is 15 residues long. Trimming took 5 bases from V and 0 from J; bases not matched to a gene: 5. The CDR3 DNA is TGTGCCAGCAGTCCCTCGGGGGGGTACCAAGAGACCCAGTACTTC. It codes for CASSPSGGYQETQYF.

J is TRBJ2-7 and V is TRBV4-2, with D maybe TRBD1 (6 bases). V was trimmed by 5 bases and J by 0 bases, leaving 14 bases between them. Germline values: CDR1 LGHNA, CDR2 YNFKEQ. This CDR3 spans 15 amino acids. CDR3 DNA sequence: TGTGCCAGCAGCGGACCAGGGGCGACCTCCTACGAGCAGTACTTC. As protein: CASSGPGATSYEQYF.

There are a few counts of this clone. CDR3 DNA sequence: TGTGCCAGCAGTGAATACCTAACGGGTCTTGATAAAGCTTTCTTT. Protein product: CASSEYLTGLDKAFF. The gene calls are TRBV25-1 and TRBJ1-1; no reliable D call. The germline V gene has CDR1 MGHDK and CDR2 SYGVNS. The ends were cut back, 0 bases at V and 9 bases at J, with 17 bases in the middle. This CDR3 spans 15 amino acids.

The J gene is TRBJ2-2, the V gene TRBV7-2; D is perhaps TRBD1 (5 bases). Trimming took 2 bases from V and 5 from J, leaving 12 bases between them. The CDR3 runs to 15 residues. Germline loops: CDR1 SGHTA, CDR2 FQGNSA. In nucleotides, the CDR3 is TGTGCCAGCAGCTTATCAAGGGGATGGACCGGGGAGCTGTTTTTT. It is translated as CASSLSRGWTGELFF.

The CDR3 spells CASSAAEKADYGYTF. In DNA form, the CDR3 reads TGTGCCAGCAGCGCCGCTGAAAAAGCGGACTATGGCTACACCTTC. The chain links TRBV9 to TRBJ1-2; no clear D gene. Germline values: CDR1 SGDLS, CDR2 YYNGEE. This CDR3 contains 15 residues. V was pared by 3 bases and J by 3 bases, with 15 bases between.

V is TRBV29-1 and J is TRBJ2-2, with D hard to call. CDR1 is SQVTM, CDR2 ANQGSEA, per germline. V was pared by 8 bases and J by 1 base, with 11 bases between. This CDR3 contains 13 residues. In DNA, the CDR3 is TGCAGCCTTGGCTCAGAGAACACCGGGGAGCTGTTTTTT. It encodes CSLGSENTGELFF.

This clone was seen a few times. The genes are TRBV6-6 and TRBJ2-7; 7 bases align to TRBD2. Germline V CDR1 and CDR2: MNHNY, SVGAGI (reference sequence). This CDR3 region has 13 residues. With V trimmed by 6 bases and J by 5 bases, 7 bases remained unmatched. CDR3: CASRSTSFHEQYF. Here the CDR3 DNA reads TGTGCCAGCAGATCGACTAGCTTCCACGAGCAGTACTTC.

This sequence joins TRBV27 and TRBJ2-7, with 9 nucleotides matching TRBD1. Losses at the gene ends were 8 bases for V and 5 bases for J; bases not matched to a gene: 7. CDR3 length: 13 amino acids. Looked up from germline, CDR1 is MNHEY and CDR2 is SMNVEV (reference sequence). CDR3: CASRGGQGNEQYF. DNA of the CDR3: TGTGCCAGCCGGGGAGGACAGGGGAACGAGCAGTACTTC.